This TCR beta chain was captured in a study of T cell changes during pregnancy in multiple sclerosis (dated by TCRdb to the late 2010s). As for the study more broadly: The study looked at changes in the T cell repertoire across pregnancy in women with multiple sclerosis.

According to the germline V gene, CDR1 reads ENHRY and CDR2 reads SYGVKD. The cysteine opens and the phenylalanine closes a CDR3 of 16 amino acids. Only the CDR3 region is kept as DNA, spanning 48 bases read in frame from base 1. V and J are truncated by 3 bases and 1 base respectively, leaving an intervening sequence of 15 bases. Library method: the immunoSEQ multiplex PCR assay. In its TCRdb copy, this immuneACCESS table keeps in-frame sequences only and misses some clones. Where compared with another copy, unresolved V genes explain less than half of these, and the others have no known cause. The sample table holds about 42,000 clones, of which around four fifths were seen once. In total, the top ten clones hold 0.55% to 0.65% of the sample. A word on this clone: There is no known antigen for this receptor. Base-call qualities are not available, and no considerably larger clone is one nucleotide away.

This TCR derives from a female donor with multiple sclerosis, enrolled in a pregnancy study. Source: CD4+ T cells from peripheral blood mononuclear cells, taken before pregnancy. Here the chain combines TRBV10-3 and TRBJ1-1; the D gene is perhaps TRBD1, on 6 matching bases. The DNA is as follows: TGTGCCATCAGTGAACCTTCGGGACACCAGAACACTGAAGCTTTCTTT. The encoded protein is CAISEPSGHQNTEAFF.